Following are 11 T cell receptor beta chains from one sample sequenced in a study of beta chain features in type 1 diabetes (dated 2018 in TCRdb). The investigation overall reported the following: A moderate but significant shortening of TCRB CDR3 length was observed in type 1 diabetes patients in all four CD4+ subsets.

No cognate antigen is known for these TCRs. The library was produced with the immunoSEQ multiplex PCR assay. The entire isolated RNA was reverse transcribed using the High Capacity cDNA Reverse Transcription Kit, and thus expressed TCRB transcripts were sequenced. TCRdb mirrors the immuneACCESS table, restricted to in-frame sequences. Some clones are absent from its copies; in checked studies, under half trace to an unresolved V gene, and the reason for the others is unknown. Across this sample there are 300,000 to 350,000 clones, with about 13% seen only once. In total, the top ten clones hold approximately 0.016% of the sample. Source material: naive CD4+ T cells from blood. The intended sense of this specimen's cell subset or site label: true naive CD4+ T cells. All receptors derive from a woman between 18 and 29 years old with type 1 diabetes.

This chain links TRBV6-1 with TRBJ2-1; TRBD2 matches 12 bases. V was pared by 10 bases and J by 2 bases, with 6 bases of the junction left unmatched. This CDR3 comprises 15 residues. Germline-derived CDR1 and CDR2 are MNHNS and SASEGT. CDR3 residues: CATRSSGRAYNEQFF. The CDR3 coding sequence is TGTGCCACCCGTTCTAGCGGGAGGGCCTACAATGAGCAGTTCTTC.

This clone was seen a few times. V usage is TRBV29-1 and J usage is TRBJ1-1; D possibly corresponds to TRBD1 (5 bases). Deletions cut 8 bases from V and 4 bases from J, with 17 bases between. CDR1 is SQVTM, CDR2 ANQGSEA, per germline. The CDR3 is 13 residues long. CDR3 coding DNA: TGCAGCACCCAGGGCGGAGTGGGCACTGAAGCTTTCTTT. It specifies CSTQGGVGTEAFF.

Only a few counts were recorded for this clone. This chain links TRBV15 with TRBJ2-4; D possibly corresponds to TRBD1 (6 bases). The germline CDR1 and CDR2 sequences are LNHNV and YYDKDF (reference sequence). Trimming took off 3 bases at V and 6 bases at J, with 12 bases between the two ends. The CDR3 covers 14 residues. CDR3 amino acids: CATSRDSPPNIQYF. The CDR3 bases are TGTGCCACCAGCAGGGACAGTCCACCAAACATTCAGTACTTC.

This chain links TRBV5-4 with TRBJ2-1; 10 bases map to TRBD2. The CDR3 runs to 15 residues. CDR1 SGHNT and CDR2 YYREEE come from the germline V gene (reference sequence). V shed 2 bases and J 6 bases; nucleotides not matched to a gene: 5. The CDR3 sequence is CASSFTSGDTNEQFF. The CDR3 bases are TGTGCCAGCAGCTTTACTAGCGGGGACACCAATGAGCAGTTCTTC.

J is TRBJ2-3 and V is TRBV7-3, with a tentative D call TRBD2 (6 bases). CDR1 SGHTA and CDR2 FQGTGA come from the germline V gene. Trimming left V 2 bases short and J 2 bases short, with 11 bases between. CDR3 length equals 15 residues. The CDR3 region is CASSLAGLPTDTQYF. The CDR3 DNA is TGTGCCAGCAGCTTAGCGGGACTCCCCACAGATACGCAGTATTTT.

The V and J genes are TRBV12-5 and TRBJ1-1; D may be TRBD1 (6 bases). The CDR3 contains 16 residues. From germline, CDR1 is LGHNT and CDR2 FRNRAP. Trimming shortened V by 2 bases and J by 5 bases, and 18 bases separated the two germline ends. As DNA, the CDR3 is TGTGCTAGTGGTTTGATCTCGGGGGGCTTGCGAACTGAAGCTTTCTTT. Translation: CASGLISGGLRTEAFF.

This clone was picked up a small number of times. V is TRBV18 and J is TRBJ1-1, with D perhaps matching TRBD1 (5 bases). The CDR3 loop spans 14 amino acids. V lost 4 bases, J lost 1 base, and 10 bases lay in between. Germline V gene sequence: CDR1 KGHSH, CDR2 LQKENI. The CDR3 coding sequence is TGTGCCAGCTCACAGCGGGACCCGAACACTGAAGCTTTCTTT. It encodes CASSQRDPNTEAFF.

This clone was seen more than once but under ten times. The chain carries TRBV7-2 and TRBJ2-1; TRBD1 aligns across 10 bases. CDR3 length: 15 residues. J lost 8 bases, V lost 5 bases, and 9 bases had no gene match. Per the germline V gene, CDR1 is SGHTA and CDR2 is FQGNSA. The DNA of the CDR3 is TGTGCCAGCAGCCCCCGGGACAGGGGTTTCGATGAGCAGTTCTTC. It codes for CASSPRDRGFDEQFF.

Comments on this clone: Other DNA sequences in the sample encode the same CDR3. This rearrangement joins TRBV19 to TRBJ1-2, with 10 bases that match TRBD1. The CDR3 loop spans 14 amino acids. The J segment lost 6 bases and the V segment lost 4 bases, leaving 5 bases of the junction unmatched. CDR1 is LNHDA, CDR2 SQIVND, per germline (reference sequence). CDR3 in DNA: TGTGCCAGTAGTAGAGACAGGGGGCTGGATGGCTACACCTTC. It encodes CASSRDRGLDGYTF. Supplemented by reference TRBV19 and TRBJ1-2, the full variable domain reads DGGITQSPKYLFRKEGQNVTLSCEQNLNHDAMYWYRQDPGQGLRLIYYSQIVNDFQKGDIAEGYSVSREKKESFPLTVTSAQKNPTAFYLCASSRDRGLDGYTFGSGTRLTVV.

This clone was seen a handful of times. CDR3: CASSQDLGLAGPWNEQFF. The CDR3 nucleotides read TGCGCCAGCAGCCAGGACCTCGGACTAGCGGGACCTTGGAATGAGCAGTTCTTC. The chain employs TRBV4-1 and TRBJ2-1; 12 bases map to TRBD2. The CDR3 is 18 amino acids. V lost 3 bases to trimming and J lost 7 bases; unmatched junction nucleotides: 13. Germline CDR1 reads MGHRA; CDR2 reads YSYEKL.

This clone showed up just a few times. The chain couples TRBV6-5 to TRBJ2-2; D is unresolved. Trimming removed 2 bases at V and 1 base at J, with 2 bases between. Germline loops: CDR1 MNHEY, CDR2 SVGAGI. CDR3 length: 13 residues. The CDR3 sequence: CASSYQNTGELFF. The CDR3, as DNA: TGTGCCAGCAGTTACCAGAACACCGGGGAGCTGTTTTTT.